This is a list of T cell receptor beta chains from one sample in a study of blood T cell repertoires in COVID-19. The repertoire was sequenced with immunoSEQ multiplex PCR; TCRdb's copy has only in-frame clones and lacks some. There are roughly 95,000 clones in the sample; almost 85% occur only once, and more than 5.5% lies in the top ten. What was sequenced was peripheral blood. The receptor source for this set is a man aged 45-65 years with active or convalescent COVID-19. The CDR3 runs from the conserved cysteine through the conserved F or W. A D gene is named only where the DNA matches it firmly. Expanded clones get a size class; other rows say once, few or many, or leave the size out.

v_call: TRBV4-3; d_call: -; clone_size: -; j_call: TRBJ2-3; cdr3_nt: TGCGCCAGCAGCCAAGATCTCCGAGGGGGGGCAGATACGCAGTATTTT; cdr3_aa: CASSQDLRGGADTQYF
v_call: TRBV5-4; d_call: -; clone_size: -; j_call: TRBJ2-2; cdr3_nt: TGTGCCAGCACCCCCGGGGGAACAGATAACACCGGGGAGCTGTTTTTT; cdr3_aa: CASTPGGTDNTGELFF
v_call: TRBV19; d_call: TRBD1; clone_size: once; j_call: TRBJ1-3; cdr3_nt: TGTGCCAGTAGTAGACGACAGGGGGAGTCTGGAAACACCATATATTTT; cdr3_aa: CASSRRQGESGNTIYF
v_call: TRBV19; d_call: -; clone_size: -; j_call: TRBJ2-2; cdr3_nt: TGTGCCAGTAGTAAAGAGGGGAGGGGGACCGGGGAGCTGTTTTTT; cdr3_aa: CASSKEGRGTGELFF
v_call: TRBV14; d_call: -; clone_size: once; j_call: TRBJ1-2; cdr3_nt: TGTGCCAGCAGCCAAGCCGCGGGGGGCTTGGGCTACACCTTC; cdr3_aa: CASSQAAGGLGYTF
v_call: TRBV23-1; d_call: -; clone_size: -; j_call: TRBJ1-2; cdr3_nt: TGCGCCAGCAGTCAACCCAGGGGTAACTATGGCTACACCTTC; cdr3_aa: CASSQPRGNYGYTF
v_call: TRBV18; d_call: TRBD1; clone_size: few; j_call: TRBJ2-7; cdr3_nt: TGTGCCAGCCGAGGACCGGGACAGCATTCGGGTGAGCAGTACTTC; cdr3_aa: CASRGPGQHSGEQYF
v_call: TRBV28; d_call: -; clone_size: -; j_call: TRBJ2-7; cdr3_nt: TGTGCCAGCAGTTTATCAGGGGCCATATACGAGCAGTACTTC; cdr3_aa: CASSLSGAIYEQYF
v_call: TRBV3-1/TRBV3-2; d_call: -; clone_size: -; j_call: TRBJ1-6; cdr3_nt: TGTGCCAGCAGCCAAACAGGCTCCTATAATTCACCCCTCCACTTT; cdr3_aa: CASSQTGSYNSPLHF
v_call: TRBV5-1; d_call: TRBD2; clone_size: -; j_call: TRBJ2-1; cdr3_nt: TGCGCCAGCAGCTCGTCGGGACTAGCGGGGCAGGGGGAGCAGTTCTTC; cdr3_aa: CASSSSGLAGQGEQFF
v_call: TRBV5-1; d_call: TRBD2; clone_size: -; j_call: TRBJ2-3; cdr3_nt: TGCGCCAGCAGCTCTAGCGGGGGGGTCCCAGATACGCAGTATTTT; cdr3_aa: CASSSSGGVPDTQYF
v_call: TRBV11-3; d_call: TRBD2; clone_size: -; j_call: TRBJ2-5; cdr3_nt: TGTGCCAGCAGCTTAGGACTAGCGGGGGGCCGAGAGACCCAGTACTTC; cdr3_aa: CASSLGLAGGRETQYF
v_call: TRBV19; d_call: -; clone_size: -; j_call: TRBJ2-6; cdr3_nt: TGTGCCAGTAGTATCTCCGGGCAGGGGAGCTCTGGGGCCAACGTCCTGACTTTC; cdr3_aa: CASSISGQGSSGANVLTF
v_call: TRBV3-1/TRBV3-2; d_call: TRBD1; clone_size: few; j_call: TRBJ1-3; cdr3_nt: TGTGCCAGCAGCCTCGGACAGGGGAGAAACACCATATATTTT; cdr3_aa: CASSLGQGRNTIYF
v_call: TRBV7-9; d_call: -; clone_size: -; j_call: TRBJ2-1; cdr3_nt: TGTGCCAGCAGCTTTTCGTTGAGCAATGAGCAGTTCTTC; cdr3_aa: CASSFSLSNEQFF
v_call: TRBV2; d_call: -; clone_size: -; j_call: TRBJ1-4; cdr3_nt: TGTGCCAGCACTGGACAGTCTAATGAAAAACTGTTTTTT; cdr3_aa: CASTGQSNEKLFF
v_call: TRBV29-1; d_call: -; clone_size: -; j_call: TRBJ1-1; cdr3_nt: TGCAGCGCCGCCCTTCAGGGGACTGAAGCTTTCTTT; cdr3_aa: CSAALQGTEAFF
v_call: TRBV3-1/TRBV3-2; d_call: TRBD1; clone_size: -; j_call: TRBJ1-1; cdr3_nt: TGTGCCAGCAGCGGGGACAGGGGCATGCACACTGAAGCTTTCTTT; cdr3_aa: CASSGDRGMHTEAFF
v_call: TRBV19; d_call: -; clone_size: -; j_call: TRBJ1-1; cdr3_nt: TGTGCCAGTAGTACTGGGGGGTCCATGAACACTGAAGCTTTCTTT; cdr3_aa: CASSTGGSMNTEAFF
v_call: TRBV10-3; d_call: -; clone_size: -; j_call: TRBJ1-5; cdr3_nt: TGTGCCATCAGTGCGGGACTTTTTCAGCCCCAGCATTTT; cdr3_aa: CAISAGLFQPQHF
v_call: TRBV28; d_call: -; clone_size: -; j_call: TRBJ1-1; cdr3_nt: TGTGCCAGCAGTTTAGGGCAGAACACTGAAGCTTTCTTT; cdr3_aa: CASSLGQNTEAFF
v_call: TRBV7-9; d_call: -; clone_size: -; j_call: TRBJ2-2; cdr3_nt: TGTGCCAGCAGCGGCGTTTGGGGGGCCGGGGAGCTGTTTTTT; cdr3_aa: CASSGVWGAGELFF
v_call: TRBV9; d_call: TRBD1; clone_size: -; j_call: TRBJ1-5; cdr3_nt: TGTGCCAGCAGCCCCGGACAGGTCGGACAGCCCCAGCATTTT; cdr3_aa: CASSPGQVGQPQHF
v_call: TRBV24-1; d_call: -; clone_size: -; j_call: TRBJ2-7; cdr3_nt: TGTGCCACCAGTCGGGACACCTACGAGCAGTACTTC; cdr3_aa: CATSRDTYEQYF
v_call: TRBV5-4; d_call: TRBD1; clone_size: few; j_call: TRBJ2-5; cdr3_nt: TGTGCCAGCAGCTTGTTCCCGACAGGGGGCGAGAGGGAGACCCAGTACTTC; cdr3_aa: CASSLFPTGGERETQYF
v_call: TRBV9; d_call: -; clone_size: -; j_call: TRBJ2-1; cdr3_nt: TGTGCCAGCAGCGTAGGGGAGTACAATGAGCAGTTCTTC; cdr3_aa: CASSVGEYNEQFF
v_call: TRBV6-5; d_call: -; clone_size: -; j_call: TRBJ2-5; cdr3_nt: TGTGCCAGCAGTACACAGATCCAAGAGACCCAGTACTTC; cdr3_aa: CASSTQIQETQYF
v_call: TRBV11-2; d_call: -; clone_size: -; j_call: TRBJ1-3; cdr3_nt: TGTGCCAGCAGCTCTTTTTGGCAAGGAAACACCATATATTTT; cdr3_aa: CASSSFWQGNTIYF
v_call: TRBV27; d_call: -; clone_size: once; j_call: TRBJ1-6; cdr3_nt: TGTGCCAGCAGTTTGCACAAGTATTCACCCCTCCACTTT; cdr3_aa: CASSLHKYSPLHF
v_call: TRBV2; d_call: TRBD1; clone_size: -; j_call: TRBJ1-6; cdr3_nt: TGTGCCAGCAGTCTAACAGGGGGTTCACCCCTCCACTTT; cdr3_aa: CASSLTGGSPLHF
v_call: TRBV30; d_call: -; clone_size: -; j_call: TRBJ2-7; cdr3_nt: TGTGCCGGGTCCCGGGACTCGAACTCCTACGAGCAGTACTTC; cdr3_aa: CAGSRDSNSYEQYF
v_call: TRBV6-5; d_call: TRBD1; clone_size: -; j_call: TRBJ1-4; cdr3_nt: TGTGCCAGCAGTCAACAGGGGGGGGAAAAACTGTTTTTT; cdr3_aa: CASSQQGGEKLFF
v_call: TRBV5-4; d_call: TRBD1; clone_size: -; j_call: TRBJ2-2; cdr3_nt: TGTGCCAGCAGTTGGGGACAGATTAACACCGGGGAGCTGTTTTTT; cdr3_aa: CASSWGQINTGELFF
v_call: TRBV5-4; d_call: TRBD1; clone_size: -; j_call: TRBJ2-5; cdr3_nt: TGTGCCAGCAGCCCAAGACAGGGAGCGCAGGGAGAGACCCAGTACTTC; cdr3_aa: CASSPRQGAQGETQYF
v_call: TRBV28; d_call: -; clone_size: -; j_call: TRBJ1-2; cdr3_nt: TGTGCCAGCAGTAAAACCAGGGTGATAGACTATGGCTACACCTTC; cdr3_aa: CASSKTRVIDYGYTF
v_call: TRBV4-1; d_call: TRBD2; clone_size: -; j_call: TRBJ2-3; cdr3_nt: TGCGCCAGCAGCCAAGGTCTGATGCGGGGGGGGACAGATACGCAGTATTTT; cdr3_aa: CASSQGLMRGGTDTQYF
v_call: TRBV4-1; d_call: TRBD1; clone_size: -; j_call: TRBJ2-7; cdr3_nt: TGCGCCAGCAGCCCCATAGGTAGGACAGGGGCCGAGCAGTACTTC; cdr3_aa: CASSPIGRTGAEQYF
v_call: TRBV19; d_call: TRBD2; clone_size: -; j_call: TRBJ2-3; cdr3_nt: TGTGCCAGTAGTATGCCTAGCGGGGGGCCGGTAGATACGCAGTATTTT; cdr3_aa: CASSMPSGGPVDTQYF
v_call: TRBV15; d_call: -; clone_size: -; j_call: TRBJ1-5; cdr3_nt: TGTGCCACCAGCAGAGGACAGTTTAGCAATCAGCCCCAGCATTTT; cdr3_aa: CATSRGQFSNQPQHF
v_call: TRBV10-1; d_call: -; clone_size: -; j_call: TRBJ2-7; cdr3_nt: TGCGCCAGCAGTGAGTCCAGTTCCACCTCCTACGAGCAGTACTTC; cdr3_aa: CASSESSSTSYEQYF
v_call: TRBV3-1/TRBV3-2; d_call: TRBD1; clone_size: -; j_call: TRBJ2-2; cdr3_nt: TGTGCCAGCAGCCAAGTAGGACAGGGGGAAGGCGGGGAGCTGTTTTTT; cdr3_aa: CASSQVGQGEGGELFF
v_call: TRBV4-3; d_call: TRBD1; clone_size: -; j_call: TRBJ2-7; cdr3_nt: TGCGCCAGCAGCCAGGCATGGACAGGGTGGCTGACCGAGCAGTACTTC; cdr3_aa: CASSQAWTGWLTEQYF
v_call: TRBV28; d_call: TRBD2; clone_size: -; j_call: TRBJ2-4; cdr3_nt: TGTGCCACCGGGGGGGTTTTAGCCAAAAACATTCAGTACTTC; cdr3_aa: CATGGVLAKNIQYF
v_call: TRBV7-2; d_call: -; clone_size: -; j_call: TRBJ2-3; cdr3_nt: TGTGCCAGCAGCTTAAAAATGGTAGCTACAGATACGCAGTATTTT; cdr3_aa: CASSLKMVATDTQYF
v_call: TRBV27; d_call: -; clone_size: -; j_call: TRBJ2-7; cdr3_nt: TGTGCCAGCAGTGAGCTTTACGAGCAGTACTTC; cdr3_aa: CASSELYEQYF
v_call: TRBV7-2; d_call: -; clone_size: -; j_call: TRBJ2-5; cdr3_nt: TGTGCCAGCAGCTTCGCGGGGCTATGGGAGACCCAGTACTTC; cdr3_aa: CASSFAGLWETQYF
v_call: TRBV7-7; d_call: -; clone_size: -; j_call: TRBJ2-3; cdr3_nt: TGTGCCAGCAGCTTGGCAGGGTCTAGCACAGATACGCAGTATTTT; cdr3_aa: CASSLAGSSTDTQYF
v_call: TRBV27; d_call: TRBD1; clone_size: -; j_call: TRBJ1-6; cdr3_nt: TGTGCCAGCAGTTTCACCCGGACAGGGGGTAATTCACCCCTCCACTTT; cdr3_aa: CASSFTRTGGNSPLHF
v_call: TRBV28; d_call: TRBD1; clone_size: -; j_call: TRBJ2-7; cdr3_nt: TGTGCCAGCAGTTTATGGGGGACAGGGAGGTACGACGAGCAGTACTTC; cdr3_aa: CASSLWGTGRYDEQYF
v_call: TRBV11-2; d_call: TRBD1; clone_size: -; j_call: TRBJ1-1; cdr3_nt: TGTGCCAGCAGCTCCACAGGGGGGGTCACTGAAGCTTTCTTT; cdr3_aa: CASSSTGGVTEAFF
v_call: TRBV19; d_call: -; clone_size: -; j_call: TRBJ2-3; cdr3_nt: TGTGCCAGTAGTATCCCCAGGGTGGTTGATACGCAGTATTTT; cdr3_aa: CASSIPRVVDTQYF
v_call: TRBV5-1; d_call: -; clone_size: -; j_call: TRBJ1-2; cdr3_nt: TGCGCCAGCAGCCAAACGGACACCCCTAACTATGGCTACACCTTC; cdr3_aa: CASSQTDTPNYGYTF
v_call: TRBV4-1; d_call: TRBD1; clone_size: once; j_call: TRBJ1-2; cdr3_nt: TGCGCCAGCAGCCAACGGACAGGGGAGGGCTACACCTTC; cdr3_aa: CASSQRTGEGYTF
v_call: TRBV4-1; d_call: -; clone_size: -; j_call: TRBJ2-7; cdr3_nt: TGCGCCAGCAGCCAAGCGGAGGGAAGGTCCTACGAGCAGTACTTC; cdr3_aa: CASSQAEGRSYEQYF
v_call: TRBV3-1/TRBV3-2; d_call: TRBD1; clone_size: -; j_call: TRBJ1-2; cdr3_nt: TGTGCCAGCAGCAAACAGGGGGCGGGCTATGGCTACACCTTC; cdr3_aa: CASSKQGAGYGYTF
v_call: TRBV2; d_call: -; clone_size: -; j_call: TRBJ1-1; cdr3_nt: TGTGCCAGCAGTATTGGGGAGGATACTGAAGCTTTCTTT; cdr3_aa: CASSIGEDTEAFF